Following are 27 T cell receptor beta chains from one sample sequenced in a study of blood T cell repertoires in COVID-19 (dated by TCRdb to 2020 to 2021). Library method: the immunoSEQ multiplex PCR assay. This is the immuneACCESS table as TCRdb keeps it, with only in-frame sequences that have V and J called. A part of the clones is gone; compared with another copy, unresolved V genes explain less than half, and the rest is unexplained. The sample yields under 85,000 clones; 85% to 90% were counted once. The ten largest clones add up to less than 3% of the sample. Sequencing used peripheral blood. The source is a man older than 75 with acute or convalescent COVID-19.

The chain employs TRBV7-2 and TRBJ2-5; TRBD2 matches 8 bases. This CDR3 has 14 residues. Trimming cost V 5 bases and J 4 bases; bases outside gene matches: 6. Germline CDR1 reads SGHTA; CDR2 reads FQGNSA. The CDR3 DNA follows: TGTGCCAGCAGCCCGCGTCTAGCGGGAGAGACCCAGTACTTC. Residues: CASSPRLAGETQYF.

This clone is a singleton in its sample. The V and J genes are TRBV29-1 and TRBJ1-4; 7 nucleotides match TRBD1. The CDR3 has 11 amino acids. In germline, CDR1 is SQVTM, CDR2 ANQGSEA. CDR3 sequence: CTGTVNEKLFF. Written as DNA, the CDR3 is TGCACCGGGACAGTAAATGAAAAACTGTTTTTT.

The V and J genes are TRBV11-3 and TRBJ2-1; 11 bases fit TRBD2. The V gene end was trimmed by 5 bases and the J gene end by 8 bases; junction bases not matched to a gene: 8. Germline CDR1 SGHNT, CDR2 YENEEA. The CDR3 has 15 amino acids. The CDR3, as DNA: TGTGCCAGCAGCAAAATAGCGGGAGGGTTACATGAGCAGTTCTTC. Protein sequence: CASSKIAGGLHEQFF.

The chain has TRBV19 and TRBJ2-1; 10 bases match TRBD2. The CDR3 spans 18 residues. V lost 3 bases, J lost 2 bases, and 10 bases stayed unmatched. Germline V CDR1 and CDR2: LNHDA, SQIVND (reference sequence). DNA for the CDR3: TGTGCCAGTAGTATGGCTAGCGGGAGTAGTAGCCCCTACAATGAGCAGTTCTTC. It encodes CASSMASGSSSPYNEQFF.

The genes are TRBV9 and TRBJ1-5, with D maybe TRBD1 (6 bases). Germline-derived CDR1 and CDR2 are SGDLS and YYNGEE. CDR3 length equals 14 residues. Trimming removed 3 bases from V and 9 bases from J, with 16 bases in between. The CDR3 spells CASSGTAGGGPQHF. The CDR3 DNA reads TGTGCCAGCAGCGGGACAGCGGGGGGAGGGCCCCAGCATTTT.

The rearrangement links TRBV19 to TRBJ1-1; 10 bases align to TRBD1. J was trimmed by 4 bases and V by 7 bases; bases with no gene match: 6. Per the germline V gene, CDR1 is LNHDA and CDR2 is SQIVND (reference sequence). This CDR3 comprises 14 residues. Here the CDR3 reads CASTRDRGGTEAFF. CDR3 nucleotide sequence: TGTGCCAGTACCAGGGACAGGGGCGGCACTGAAGCTTTCTTT.

The V gene is TRBV6-1, the J gene TRBJ2-5, with TRBD1 as a possible D gene (5 bases). The CDR3 length is 16 residues. The V end was cut by 0 bases, the J end by 6 bases, with 17 bases between. CDR1 and CDR2 from the germline V gene are MNHNS and SASEGT. The CDR3 protein is CASSEASSGNGKTQYF. CDR3 coding DNA: TGTGCCAGCAGTGAAGCCAGCTCAGGGAATGGAAAGACCCAGTACTTC.

The rearrangement joins TRBV25-1 to TRBJ2-3; tentative D call: TRBD1 (6 bases). Germline CDR1 MGHDK, CDR2 SYGVNS. CDR3 length: 12 residues. Trimming shortened V by 5 bases and J by 5 bases, and 8 bases separated the two germline ends. CDR3 loop: CASSTQGDTQYF. The CDR3, as DNA: TGTGCCAGCAGTACACAGGGAGATACGCAGTATTTT.

V usage is TRBV24-1 and J usage is TRBJ2-3, with D hard to call. The CDR3 is 14 residues long. Trimming removed 3 bases from V and 3 bases from J, with 9 bases in between. From germline, CDR1 is KGHDR and CDR2 SFDVKD. This chain's CDR3 is CATSDAGRTDTQYF. For the CDR3, the DNA is TGTGCCACCAGTGATGCAGGTCGTACAGATACGCAGTATTTT.

V is TRBV5-1 and J is TRBJ1-6; tentative D call: TRBD1 (6 bases). The CDR3 runs to 19 residues. Trimming stripped 0 bases from V and 0 bases from J, with 16 bases between. Germline CDR1 is SGHRS and CDR2 is YFSETQ. As DNA, the CDR3 is TGCGCCAGCAGCTTGGTACAGGGTAGACTTATCTCCTATAATTCACCCCTCCACTTT. Protein sequence: CASSLVQGRLISYNSPLHF.

This clone was counted a single time. This sequence joins TRBV5-1 and TRBJ2-1, with D tentatively TRBD2 (6 bases). CDR1 is SGHRS and CDR2 is YFSETQ in the germline V gene. The V end lost 6 bases, the J end lost 6 bases, and 16 bases lay between the germline ends. CDR3 length: 14 residues. The DNA of the CDR3 is TGCGCCAGCACTGAGGGAGGCCGTACCAATGAGCAGTTCTTC. Protein product: CASTEGGRTNEQFF.

This chain links TRBV13 with TRBJ2-7; tentative D call: TRBD2 (6 bases). CDR1 and CDR2 from the germline V gene are PRHDT and FYEKMQ (reference sequence). This CDR3 spans 11 amino acids. Deletions cut 8 bases from V and 4 bases from J, with 9 bases between. This chain's CDR3 is CASGRSYEQYF. Written as DNA, the CDR3 is TGTGCCAGCGGGAGGTCTTACGAGCAGTACTTC.

The chain recombines TRBV7-2 with TRBJ1-5, with a tentative D call TRBD1 (5 bases). Per the germline V gene, CDR1 is SGHTA and CDR2 is FQGNSA. This CDR3 has 16 amino acids. V lost 5 bases to trimming and J lost 4 bases, with 18 bases between them. The CDR3 nucleotides read TGTGCCAGCAGCCCTGGGCGGGGGACGGGAAATCAGCCCCAGCATTTT. This sequence encodes CASSPGRGTGNQPQHF.

The genes are TRBV5-1 and TRBJ1-1; no clear D. The CDR3 runs 14 residues. Looked up from germline, CDR1 is SGHRS and CDR2 is YFSETQ. Trimming removed 1 base from V and 2 bases from J, with 9 bases in between. Here the CDR3 reads CASSLLGTNTEAFF. CDR3 in DNA: TGCGCCAGCAGCTTGTTGGGCACTAACACTGAAGCTTTCTTT.

The gene calls are TRBV18 and TRBJ2-7, with D perhaps TRBD1 (6 bases). Looked up from germline, CDR1 is KGHSH and CDR2 is LQKENI. The CDR3 spans 12 residues. V lost 3 bases and J lost 4, with 7 bases in between. The CDR3 nucleotides read TGTGCCAGCTCACCGGACAGTTACGAGCAGTACTTC. Its protein product is CASSPDSYEQYF.

V and J are TRBV6-5 and TRBJ1-1, with D unresolved. Per the germline V gene, CDR1 is MNHEY and CDR2 is SVGAGI. V was shortened by 2 bases and J by 0 bases, with 7 bases between the two germline ends. This CDR3 spans 14 amino acids. Here the CDR3 reads CASSYDGVNTEAFF. CDR3 bases: TGTGCCAGCAGTTACGACGGGGTGAACACTGAAGCTTTCTTT.

This chain uses TRBV29-1 with TRBJ1-1, with D hard to call. V was pared by 4 bases and J by 1 base, with 13 bases between. Germline lookup yields CDR1 SQVTM and CDR2 ANQGSEA. The length of the CDR3 is 14 residues. The CDR3: CSVAKLTSNTEAFF. The CDR3 DNA is TGCAGCGTTGCAAAGCTTACTTCGAACACTGAAGCTTTCTTT.

CDR3 region: CSASPGGLSNQPQHF. The CDR3 DNA reads as TGCAGTGCTAGTCCGGGGGGCCTTAGCAATCAGCCCCAGCATTTT. V and J are TRBV20-1 and TRBJ1-5; possible D gene TRBD1, 6 bases. CDR1 and CDR2 from the germline V gene are DFQATT and SNEGSKA (reference sequence). CDR3 length: 15 amino acids. V lost 3 bases and J lost 0, with 12 bases in between.

The rearrangement links TRBV28 to TRBJ2-7, with D maybe TRBD1 (8 bases). The CDR3 length is 14 residues. V was shortened by 6 bases and J by 2 bases, with 14 bases between the two germline ends. Per germline, CDR1 MDHEN and CDR2 SYDVKM. The CDR3 sequence is CASRNRGGTYEQYF. DNA of the CDR3: TGTGCCAGCAGAAACAGGGGGGGCACCTACGAGCAGTACTTC.

V is TRBV3-1 (or the pseudogene TRBV3-2) and J is TRBJ1-4; D is perhaps TRBD1 (5 bases). V was shortened by 2 bases and J by 8 bases, with 18 bases between the two germline ends. Germline lookup yields CDR1 LGHDT and CDR2 YNNKEL (reference sequence). The CDR3 sequence is 16 residues long. CDR3 protein: CASSQSQGIYGEKLFF. The CDR3 DNA sequence: TGTGCCAGCAGCCAAAGCCAGGGAATATACGGGGAAAAACTGTTTTTT.

The chain joins TRBV29-1 to TRBJ1-4, with unresolved D. The CDR3 is 11 amino acids. Between the trimmed V and J ends, which lost 4 bases and 5 bases, there was a span of 5 bases. In germline, CDR1 is SQVTM, CDR2 ANQGSEA. The DNA for the CDR3 is TGCAGCGTTGTGTCGAATGAAAAACTGTTTTTT. Protein sequence: CSVVSNEKLFF.

The rearrangement links TRBV29-1 to TRBJ2-1; 11 nucleotides match TRBD2. The CDR3 length is 14 residues. Germline assignment: CDR1 SQVTM and CDR2 ANQGSEA. J gave up 7 bases and V 7 bases, and 9 bases lay outside the gene matches. The CDR3: CSARGIAGGNEQFF. The CDR3 DNA follows: TGCAGCGCCAGGGGAATAGCGGGAGGGAATGAGCAGTTCTTC.

The chain joins TRBV28 to TRBJ1-2; TRBD1 aligns across 8 bases. The CDR3 is 13 residues long. Trimming cost V 7 bases and J 5 bases; bases outside gene matches: 6. Germline V gene lookup returns CDR1 MDHEN and CDR2 SYDVKM. The CDR3 region is CASTSGQGYGYTF. The CDR3, as DNA: TGTGCCAGCACCTCCGGACAGGGTTATGGCTACACCTTC.

CDR3 sequence (DNA): TGCAGCGTCCGAGGGCTAGCCAAAAACATTCAGTACTTC. It encodes CSVRGLAKNIQYF. This chain joins TRBV29-1 and TRBJ2-4, with D possibly TRBD2 on 5 matching bases. CDR1 SQVTM and CDR2 ANQGSEA come from the germline V gene. Trimming pared 6 bases from V and 0 bases from J, leaving 9 bases between. The CDR3 spans 13 residues.

The J gene is TRBJ2-2, the V gene TRBV15; D is perhaps TRBD1 (6 bases). V was shortened by 0 bases and J by 5 bases, with 10 bases between the two germline ends. Germline CDR1 is LNHNV and CDR2 is YYDKDF (reference sequence). The CDR3 consists of 15 residues. The CDR3 reads CATSREVTGTGELFF. In DNA, the CDR3 is TGTGCCACCAGCAGAGAAGTCACAGGGACCGGGGAGCTGTTTTTT.

The chain couples TRBV2 to TRBJ1-1; D gene ambiguous. Trimming removed 3 bases at V and 8 bases at J, with 10 bases between. Germline lookup yields CDR1 SNHLY and CDR2 FYNNEI. CDR3 length equals 12 residues. The CDR3, as DNA: TGTGCCAGCAGTGACCCCCTAAGAGAAGCTTTCTTT. This encodes CASSDPLREAFF.

V gene TRBV11-2 combines with J gene TRBJ2-3; 7 bases are shared with TRBD1. CDR3 length: 15 amino acids. V was clipped by 1 base and J by 9 bases; unmatched bases: 10. Germline CDR1 SGHAT, CDR2 FQNNGV. The CDR3 DNA reads TGTGCCAGCAGCTTAGTCCCCGAGGGGGCGCGAACGCAGTATTTT. Amino acids: CASSLVPEGARTQYF.